This T cell receptor (beta chain) stems from a study of cytomegalovirus exposure and HLA in healthy donors. In the PCR, 60 Vbeta and 13 Jbeta primers were used. The data were produced by immunoSEQ multiplex PCR, yet TCRdb's version contains in-frame clones alone and is incomplete. The sample includes about 110,000 clones, 73% seen only once; the top ten take roughly 0.9%. The sample comprised PBMCs. This clonotype originated in a woman aged 25 to 39 in good health and CMV-seronegative.

The CDR3 DNA is TGTGCCAGCAGCCAATCACAGGGGGCTTTTAGCAATCAGCCCCAGCATTTT. It codes for CASSQSQGAFSNQPQHF. The rearrangement joins TRBV4-2 to TRBJ1-5, with 9 bases that match TRBD1. Losses at the gene ends were 2 bases for V and 0 bases for J; bases not matched to a gene: 5. CDR1 is LGHNA, CDR2 YNFKEQ, per germline. The CDR3 totals 17 residues.